The clone carrying this TCR beta chain was seen a few times. The sample comes from a study of T-cell reconstitution after alpha-beta-depleted transplantation in children. Researchers prepared the TCRbeta library using unique molecular identifiers, the study reports. TCRdb reprocessed the PCR reads with MiXCR, giving one entry per CDR3 protein. The data hold about 640,000 distinct CDR3 sequences, with approximately 15% observed a single time. V lost 8 bases and J lost 0, with 16 bases in between. Germline V CDR1 and CDR2: ENHRY, SYGVKD. The CDR3 totals 15 residues. This specimen consisted of PBMCs from the stem cell graft donor, obtained from the stem cell graft. The clonotype comes from a human donor who donated a stem cell graft to a child with acute myeloid leukemia. The chain combines TRBV10-3 with TRBJ1-1, with D possibly TRBD1 on 6 matching bases. CDR3 amino acids: CAIGQHPKMNTEAFF. In nucleotides, the CDR3 is TGTGCCATCGGACAGCATCCTAAGATGAACACTGAAGCTTTCTTT.